These T cell receptor beta chains were read from a single sample in a study of cytomegalovirus exposure and HLA in healthy donors. Clones were read by immunoSEQ multiplex PCR, and TCRdb kept only the in-frame ones, dropping some. The table shows under 200,000 clones, with over 70% occurring only once. Input material: PBMCs. Receptors were obtained from a woman aged 50 to 60 in good health and CMV-seronegative. CDR3s include the opening cysteine and the closing phenylalanine or tryptophan. D genes are given only for firm matches. The listing skips clone size in some rows; elsewhere it reads once, few, many or a size class.

TRBJ2-5 TRBV7-3 TRBD1 few TGTGCCAGCAGCCGGGACAGCAAAGAGACCCAGTACTTC CASSRDSKETQYF
TRBJ1-3 TRBV7-9 . . TGTGCCAGCAGCCCGCCCGGGGGCTCTGGAAACACCATATATTTT CASSPPGGSGNTIYF
TRBJ1-2 TRBV19 . . TGTGCCAGTAGTACTACCTGGAGGGTTGACTATGGCTACACCTTC CASSTTWRVDYGYTF
TRBJ2-7 TRBV7-2 TRBD1 . TGTGCCAGCACCCCACCCGGGACAGGGCGCTACGAGCAGTACTTC CASTPPGTGRYEQYF
TRBJ2-3 TRBV6-5 . . TGTGCCAGCAGTTATCGGGGAGCGGATACGCAGTATTTT CASSYRGADTQYF
TRBJ2-7 TRBV5-6 . once TGTGCCAGCAGCCCAAGATGGCAGGGTTCGTCCTACGAGCAGTACTTC CASSPRWQGSSYEQYF
TRBJ2-6 TRBV5-6 . . TGTGCCAGCAGTAAGGGACACTTAGTTGATGGGGCCAACGTCCTGACTTTC CASSKGHLVDGANVLTF
TRBJ1-2 TRBV10-3 TRBD1 . TGTGCCATCACCGAGGACAGGGCGGGCGTTCGTGGCTACACCTTC CAITEDRAGVRGYTF
TRBJ2-1 TRBV25-1 . few TGTGCTTGCAGGGGGAGGTCCTACAATGAGCAGTTCTTC CACRGRSYNEQFF
TRBJ1-1 TRBV28 . . TGTGCCAGCAGGGGGCACGTGCCTGAAGCTTTCTTT CASRGHVPEAFF
TRBJ2-2 TRBV19 TRBD2 . TGTGCCAGTAGTGTTAGCGGGAGGGCCGTCGGGGAGCTGTTTTTT CASSVSGRAVGELFF
TRBJ2-3 TRBV28 . . TGTGCCAGCAGTTTATACCCAGGGTCAGATACGCAGTATTTT CASSLYPGSDTQYF
TRBJ2-3 TRBV5-1 TRBD2 once TGCGCCAGCAGCGTCCCCGGGACTAGCGGGAGGGCCGTAGATACGCAGTATTTT CASSVPGTSGRAVDTQYF
TRBJ1-5 TRBV19 . . TGTGCCAGCAGACAGAGAACATATAGCAATCAGCCCCAGCATTTT CASRQRTYSNQPQHF
TRBJ2-3 TRBV11-2 TRBD2 . TGTGCCAGCAGCCCGGTCGGACTAGGGTCAGATACGCAGTATTTT CASSPVGLGSDTQYF
TRBJ2-1 TRBV29-1 TRBD2 . TGCAGCGTAGGTCCCCAGCGGGGCAATGAGCAGTTCTTC CSVGPQRGNEQFF
TRBJ1-4 TRBV18 TRBD1 . TGTGCCAGCTCACCGACAGGGCCACCTGAAAAACTGTTTTTT CASSPTGPPEKLFF
TRBJ2-3 TRBV7-6 TRBD2 once TGTGCCAGCACCCACACTAGCGGGGGGCCTAGCACAGATACGCAGTATTTT CASTHTSGGPSTDTQYF
TRBJ1-2 TRBV6-1 . . TGTGCCAGCAGCGGACAGTACTATGGCTACACCTTC CASSGQYYGYTF
TRBJ2-7 TRBV23-1 . once TGCGCCAGCAGTTGTCGCAGGGTGGACGAGCAGTACTTC CASSCRRVDEQYF
TRBJ2-2 TRBV9 . . TGTGCCAGCAGCGTAGGGCAGGGCTACACCGGGGAGCTGTTTTTT CASSVGQGYTGELFF
TRBJ1-1 TRBV14 . few TGTGCCAGCAGCCACCAATCTTACAGCCCTACTGAAGCTTTCTTT CASSHQSYSPTEAFF
TRBJ1-4 TRBV18 TRBD1 . TGTGCCAGCTCACCAAATCAGGGGGCTAGAGGTGAAAAACTGTTTTTT CASSPNQGARGEKLFF
TRBJ2-5 TRBV2 TRBD2 few TGTGCCAGTCAGAGCTTACGGGGGGGCCAAGAGACCCAGTACTTC CASQSLRGGQETQYF
TRBJ2-2 TRBV5-1 . . TGCGCCAGCAGCTCCCAGAACACCGGGGAGCTGTTTTTT CASSSQNTGELFF
TRBJ2-2 TRBV10-3 . . TGTGCCATCCTCCGTGTCAACACCGGGGAGCTGTTTTTT CAILRVNTGELFF
TRBJ1-1 TRBV4-1 TRBD1 . TGCGCCAGCAGCCCCCGGGACAGTACTGAAGCTTTCTTT CASSPRDSTEAFF
TRBJ2-3 TRBV11-1 TRBD2 . TGTGCCAGCAGGGGACTAGCGAGCACAGATACGCAGTATTTT CASRGLASTDTQYF
TRBJ2-1 TRBV5-1 TRBD2 few TGCGCCAGCAGCGACCGGACTAGCGGGAGTTCAGCCCAGCAGTTCTTC CASSDRTSGSSAQQFF
TRBJ2-3 TRBV7-2 . . TGTGCCAGCAGCTCGCCACAGAGGGCAGATACGCAGTATTTT CASSSPQRADTQYF
TRBJ2-2 TRBV7-9 TRBD1 . TGTGCCAGCAGCAAACTTCCCGGGACAGGGGGAACCGGGGAGCTGTTTTTT CASSKLPGTGGTGELFF
TRBJ2-5 TRBV4-3 TRBD1 . TGCGCCAGCAGCCAAGAGGGGGCAGGGGGCGCGGGGACCCAGTACTTC CASSQEGAGGAGTQYF
TRBJ2-5 TRBV7-2 TRBD1 . TGTGCCAGCAGCTCCCTCACCCGACAGGGTGGGACCCAGTACTTC CASSSLTRQGGTQYF
TRBJ2-6 TRBV28 . few TGTGCCAGCATTCGAGCAGGGTCTGGGGCCAACGGCCTGACTTTC CASIRAGSGANGLTF
TRBJ2-3 TRBV5-1 TRBD1 . TGCGCCAGCAGCTTGGGACAGGGTGAGGGGTATTTT CASSLGQGEGYF
TRBJ2-1 TRBV5-6 TRBD2 . TGTGCCAGCAGCTTGATAGCGGGAGACTACAATGAGCAGTTCTTC CASSLIAGDYNEQFF
TRBJ2-3 TRBV29-1 . . TGCAGCGTTTCAGGGGCTAGCACAGATACGCAGTATTTT CSVSGASTDTQYF
TRBJ2-4 TRBV5-1 TRBD2 . TGCGCCAGCAGCTCCTCGGAGACGACGGGACTAGCGGGGCTAGCCAAAAACATTCAGTACTTC CASSSSETTGLAGLAKNIQYF
TRBJ2-1 TRBV5-6 TRBD1 . TGTGCCAGCAGCCAACCGAAACAGGGGCCCTCCTACAATGAGCAGTTCTTC CASSQPKQGPSYNEQFF
TRBJ2-3 TRBV27 TRBD2 few TGTGCCAGCAGCCTAGCGGGCACAGATACGCAGTATTTT CASSLAGTDTQYF
TRBJ2-6 TRBV28 . . TGTGCCAGTCACAACTCTGGGGCCAACGTCCTGACTTTC CASHNSGANVLTF
TRBJ1-1 TRBV30 . . TGTGCCTGGAGTGGAACTGCTAGCAGGAACACTGAAGCTTTCTTT CAWSGTASRNTEAFF
TRBJ2-1 TRBV2 . . TGTGCCAGCAGTGTACGGGAGAGCGTTCTCAATGAGCAGTTCTTC CASSVRESVLNEQFF
TRBJ2-1 TRBV27 . . TGTGCCAGCAGGGGTTCCGGCGGGGCCTCCTACAATGAGCAGTTCTTC CASRGSGGASYNEQFF
TRBJ1-1 TRBV5-1 . . TGCGCCAGCAGCCCGGAGGGGATGGGCACTGAAGCTTTCTTT CASSPEGMGTEAFF
TRBJ1-5 TRBV19 TRBD1 . TGTGCCAGTAATCCCGGGACAGAGAATCAGCCCCAGCATTTT CASNPGTENQPQHF
TRBJ2-3 TRBV7-9 . . TGTGCCAGCAGCTTGGTGCGGGGAAGCACAGATACGCAGTATTTT CASSLVRGSTDTQYF
TRBJ2-7 TRBV6-5 . . TGTGCCAGCAGCCGGTCCCACGAGCAGTACTTC CASSRSHEQYF
TRBJ1-4 TRBV27 TRBD1 few TGTGCCAGCAGGACGACAGGGTCGGGAGAAAAACTGTTTTTT CASRTTGSGEKLFF
TRBJ2-2 TRBV6-1 . . TGTGCCAGCAGCAGGAGGGGTCGGGCCGGGGAGCTGTTTTTT CASSRRGRAGELFF
TRBJ1-5 TRBV19 TRBD1 once TGTGCCAGTAGTTACAGGGGCGATCAGCCCCAGCATTTT CASSYRGDQPQHF
TRBJ2-7 TRBV7-9 TRBD2 few TGTGCCAGCAGCTTAGGAGGCGGGAGAGGCGACGAGCAGTACTTC CASSLGGGRGDEQYF
TRBJ2-1 TRBV4-2 TRBD2 . TGTGCCAGCAGCCGCGGGAGTAACTACAATGAGCAGTTCTTC CASSRGSNYNEQFF
TRBJ2-3 TRBV5-6 . once TGTGCCAGCAGCTTGGGCACCTTTACCAGAGATACGCAGTATTTT CASSLGTFTRDTQYF